The T cell receptor (beta chain) described here comes from a study of blood T cell repertoires in COVID-19. Germline V gene lookup returns CDR1 MGHDK and CDR2 SYGVNS. The CDR3 has 13 amino acids. Trimming shortened V by 7 bases and J by 1 base, and 10 bases separated the two germline ends. TCRdb keeps only in-frame clones here, not all; method: immunoSEQ multiplex PCR. The profile shows about 350,000 clones, approximately 91% of them singletons. This chain links TRBV25-1 with TRBJ1-1; no firm D call. This TCR was recovered from a woman in her twenties or thirties who had been exposed to COVID-19. Sequencing input: PBMCs or T cells enriched from blood (not recorded which). The CDR3 sequence is CASKPGANTEAFF. CDR3 in DNA: TGTGCCAGCAAGCCAGGCGCGAACACTGAAGCTTTCTTT.